Sequencing of this T cell receptor beta chain was carried out in a study of T cell responses to AZD1222 COVID-19 vaccine. Overall study findings and caveats: Baseline testing showed seropositivity in only a handful of AZD1222 recipients. CD4 TCRs linked to vaccination spanned spike, dominating at 160-218 and 743-854.

The CDR3 covers 14 residues. Germline V gene sequence: CDR1 LGHNA, CDR2 YSLEER. V was cut by 2 bases and J by 2 bases, with 8 bases left in between. Using immunoSEQ multiplex PCR, the repertoire was profiled, and TCRdb retains in-frame clones only, with some absent. This repertoire shows some 140,000 clones, roughly 90% found once; its top ten account for 2.8%. Points on this clone: Antigen unknown.

The chain uses TRBV4-3 and TRBJ2-3; D is uncertain. This specimen was peripheral blood, taken on day 0 of AZD1222 vaccination. The receptor's source is an adult in good health. CDR3 in amino acids: CASSQQVPTDTQYF. The CDR3 region has the DNA TGCGCCAGCAGCCAACAGGTCCCCACAGATACGCAGTATTTT.